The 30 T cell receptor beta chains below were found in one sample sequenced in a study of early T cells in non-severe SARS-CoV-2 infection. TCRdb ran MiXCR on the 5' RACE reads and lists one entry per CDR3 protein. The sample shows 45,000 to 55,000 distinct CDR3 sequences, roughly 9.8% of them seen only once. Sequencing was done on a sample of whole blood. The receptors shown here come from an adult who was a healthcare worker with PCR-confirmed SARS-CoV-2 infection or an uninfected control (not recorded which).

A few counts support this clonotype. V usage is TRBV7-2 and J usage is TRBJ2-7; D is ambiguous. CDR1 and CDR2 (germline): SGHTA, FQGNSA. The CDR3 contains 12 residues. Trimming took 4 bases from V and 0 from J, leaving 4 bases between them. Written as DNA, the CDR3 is TGTGCCAGCAGCTGGACCTCCTACGAGCAGTACTTC. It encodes CASSWTSYEQYF.

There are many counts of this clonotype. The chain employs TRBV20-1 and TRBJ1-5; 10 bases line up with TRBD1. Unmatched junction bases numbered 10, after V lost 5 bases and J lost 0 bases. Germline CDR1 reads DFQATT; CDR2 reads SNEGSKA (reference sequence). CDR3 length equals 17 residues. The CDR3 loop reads CSADRDRGEYSNQPQHF. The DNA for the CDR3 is TGCAGTGCTGACCGGGACAGGGGCGAGTATAGCAATCAGCCCCAGCATTTT.

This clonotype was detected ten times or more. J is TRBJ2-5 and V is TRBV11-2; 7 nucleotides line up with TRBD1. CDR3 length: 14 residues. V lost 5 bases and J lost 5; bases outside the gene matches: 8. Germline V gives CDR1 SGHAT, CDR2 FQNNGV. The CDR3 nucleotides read TGTGCCAGCAGCACGAGACAGGGCCCGGAGACCCAGTACTTC. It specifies CASSTRQGPETQYF.

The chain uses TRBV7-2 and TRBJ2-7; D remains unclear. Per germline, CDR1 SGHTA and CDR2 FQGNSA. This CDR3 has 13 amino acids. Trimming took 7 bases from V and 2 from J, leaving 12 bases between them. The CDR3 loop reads CASTLAAPYEQYF. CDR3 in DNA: TGTGCCAGCACCCTCGCGGCTCCCTACGAGCAGTACTTC.

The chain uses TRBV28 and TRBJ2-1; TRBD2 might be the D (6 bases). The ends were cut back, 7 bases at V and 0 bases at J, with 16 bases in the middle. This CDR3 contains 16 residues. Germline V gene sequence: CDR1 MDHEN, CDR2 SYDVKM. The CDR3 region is CASNGRGSSSYNEQFF. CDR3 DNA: TGTGCCAGCAACGGGAGAGGGAGTAGCTCCTACAATGAGCAGTTCTTC.

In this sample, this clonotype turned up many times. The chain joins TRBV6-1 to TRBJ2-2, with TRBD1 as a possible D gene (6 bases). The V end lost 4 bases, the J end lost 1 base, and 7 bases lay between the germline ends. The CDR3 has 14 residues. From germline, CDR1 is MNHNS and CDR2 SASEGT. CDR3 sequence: CASSVRGNTGELFF. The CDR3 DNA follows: TGTGCCAGCAGTGTCAGGGGGAACACCGGGGAGCTGTTTTTT.

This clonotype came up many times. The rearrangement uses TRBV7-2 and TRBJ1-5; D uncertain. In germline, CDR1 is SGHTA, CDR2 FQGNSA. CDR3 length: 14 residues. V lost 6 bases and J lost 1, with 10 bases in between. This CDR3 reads CASSPVSSNQPQHF. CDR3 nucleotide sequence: TGTGCCAGCAGTCCGGTGAGCAGCAATCAGCCCCAGCATTTT. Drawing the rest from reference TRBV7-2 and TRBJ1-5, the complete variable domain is GAGVSQSPSNKVTEKGKDVELRCDPISGHTALYWYRQSLGQGLEFLIYFQGNSAPDKSGLPSDRFSAERTGGSVSTLTIQRTQQEDSAVYLCASSPVSSNQPQHFGDGTRLSIL.

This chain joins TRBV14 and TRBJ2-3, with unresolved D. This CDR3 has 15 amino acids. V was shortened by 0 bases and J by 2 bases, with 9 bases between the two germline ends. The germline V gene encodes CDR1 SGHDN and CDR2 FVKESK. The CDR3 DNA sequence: TGTGCCAGCAGCCAAGATCTGACCGTCACAGATACGCAGTATTTT. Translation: CASSQDLTVTDTQYF.

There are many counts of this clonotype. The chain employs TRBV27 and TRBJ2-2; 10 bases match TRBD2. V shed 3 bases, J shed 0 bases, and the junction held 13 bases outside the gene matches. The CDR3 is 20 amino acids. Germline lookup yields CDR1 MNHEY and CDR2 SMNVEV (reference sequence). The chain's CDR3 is CASSFPPGVAGGPNTGELFF. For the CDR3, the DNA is TGTGCCAGCAGTTTCCCCCCCGGGGTAGCGGGAGGCCCGAACACCGGGGAGCTGTTTTTT.

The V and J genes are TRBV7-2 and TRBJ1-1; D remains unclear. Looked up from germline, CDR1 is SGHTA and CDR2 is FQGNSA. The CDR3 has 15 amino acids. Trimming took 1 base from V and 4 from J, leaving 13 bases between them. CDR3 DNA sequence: TGTGCCAGCAGCTTAGGGCCCTCGGGTTTCACTGAAGCTTTCTTT. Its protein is CASSLGPSGFTEAFF.

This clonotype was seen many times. For the CDR3, the DNA is TGTGCCAGCAGCTTAGTGGCAGCAAAAGAGACCCAGTACTTC. Its protein product is CASSLVAAKETQYF. V and J are TRBV7-9 and TRBJ2-5; D gene uncertain. Trimming left V 1 base short and J 3 bases short, with 9 bases between. Per germline, CDR1 SEHNR and CDR2 FQNEAQ (reference sequence). This CDR3 region has 14 residues.

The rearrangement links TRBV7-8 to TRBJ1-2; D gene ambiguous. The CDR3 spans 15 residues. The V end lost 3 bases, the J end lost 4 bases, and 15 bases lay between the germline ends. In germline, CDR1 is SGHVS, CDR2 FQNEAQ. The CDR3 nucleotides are TGTGCCAGCAGCTTTGGCCCTGAGTCCCCCTATGGCTACACCTTC. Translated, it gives CASSFGPESPYGYTF.

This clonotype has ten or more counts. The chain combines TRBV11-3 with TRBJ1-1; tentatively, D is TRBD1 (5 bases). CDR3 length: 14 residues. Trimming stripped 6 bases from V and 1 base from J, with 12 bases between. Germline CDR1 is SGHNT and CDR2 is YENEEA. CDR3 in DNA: TGTGCCAGCAGTATGTCAGGGCCGAACACTGAAGCTTTCTTT. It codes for CASSMSGPNTEAFF. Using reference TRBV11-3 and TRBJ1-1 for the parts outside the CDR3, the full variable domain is EAGVVQSPRYKIIEKKQPVAFWCNPISGHNTLYWYLQNLGQGPELLIRYENEEAVDDSQLPKDRFSAERLKGVDSTLKIQPAELGDSAVYLCASSMSGPNTEAFFGQGTRLTVV.

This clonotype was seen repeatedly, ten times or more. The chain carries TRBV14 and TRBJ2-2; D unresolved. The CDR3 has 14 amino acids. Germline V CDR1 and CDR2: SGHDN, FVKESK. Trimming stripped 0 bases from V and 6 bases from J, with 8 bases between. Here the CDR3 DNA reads TGTGCCAGCAGCCAAGATGTAGCCCCCGGGGAGCTGTTTTTT. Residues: CASSQDVAPGELFF. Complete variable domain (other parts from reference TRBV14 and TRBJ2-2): EAGVTQFPSHSVIEKGQTVTLRCDPISGHDNLYWYRRVMGKEIKFLLHFVKESKQDESGMPNNRFLAERTGGTYSTLKVQPAELEDSGVYFCASSQDVAPGELFFGEGSRLTVL.

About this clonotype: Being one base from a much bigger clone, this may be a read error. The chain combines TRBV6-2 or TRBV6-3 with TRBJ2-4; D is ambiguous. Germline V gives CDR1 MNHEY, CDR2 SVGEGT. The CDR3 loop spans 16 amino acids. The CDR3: CARSPASVVVKNIQYF. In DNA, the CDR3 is TGTGCCCGCAGCCCCGCTAGTGTAGTTGTCAAAAACATTCAGTACTTC.

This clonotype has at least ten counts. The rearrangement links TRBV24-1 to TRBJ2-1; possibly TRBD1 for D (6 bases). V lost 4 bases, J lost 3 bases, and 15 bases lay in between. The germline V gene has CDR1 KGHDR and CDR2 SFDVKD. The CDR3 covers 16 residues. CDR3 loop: CATSERDTRDYNEQFF. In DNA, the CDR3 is TGTGCCACCAGTGAAAGGGACACCCGAGACTACAATGAGCAGTTCTTC.

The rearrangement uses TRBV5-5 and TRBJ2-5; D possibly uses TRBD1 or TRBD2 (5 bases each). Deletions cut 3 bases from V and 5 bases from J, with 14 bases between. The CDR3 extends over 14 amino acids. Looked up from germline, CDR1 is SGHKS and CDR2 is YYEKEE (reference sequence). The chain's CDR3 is CASSSHYEGETQYF. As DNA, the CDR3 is TGTGCCAGCAGCTCACACTACGAGGGGGAGACCCAGTACTTC.

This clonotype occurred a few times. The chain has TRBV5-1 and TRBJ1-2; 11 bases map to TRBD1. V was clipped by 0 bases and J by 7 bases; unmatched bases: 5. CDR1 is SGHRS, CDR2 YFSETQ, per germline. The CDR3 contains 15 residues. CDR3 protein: CASSLEGTGGGGYTF. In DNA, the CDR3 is TGCGCCAGCAGCTTGGAGGGGACAGGGGGAGGTGGCTACACCTTC. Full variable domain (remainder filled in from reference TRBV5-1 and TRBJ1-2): KAGVTQTPRYLIKTRGQQVTLSCSPISGHRSVSWYQQTPGQGLQFLFEYFSETQRNKGNFPGRFSGRQFSNSRSEMNVSTLELGDSALYLCASSLEGTGGGGYTFGSGTRLTVV.

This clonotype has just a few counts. The CDR3 reads CSARLTYNTYEQYF. CDR3 nucleotide sequence: TGCAGTGCTAGACTTACCTATAATACCTACGAGCAGTACTTC. J is TRBJ2-7 and V is TRBV20-1; unclear D gene. The ends were cut back, 2 bases at V and 2 bases at J, with 13 bases in the middle. The CDR3 contains 14 residues. Germline V gives CDR1 DFQATT, CDR2 SNEGSKA (reference sequence).

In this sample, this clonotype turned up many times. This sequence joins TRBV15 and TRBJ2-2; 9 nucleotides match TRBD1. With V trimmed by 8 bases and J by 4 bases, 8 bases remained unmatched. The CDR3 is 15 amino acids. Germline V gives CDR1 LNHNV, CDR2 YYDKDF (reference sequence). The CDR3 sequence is CATRPGTGFTGELFF. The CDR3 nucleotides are TGTGCCACCCGTCCCGGGACAGGGTTCACCGGGGAGCTGTTTTTT.

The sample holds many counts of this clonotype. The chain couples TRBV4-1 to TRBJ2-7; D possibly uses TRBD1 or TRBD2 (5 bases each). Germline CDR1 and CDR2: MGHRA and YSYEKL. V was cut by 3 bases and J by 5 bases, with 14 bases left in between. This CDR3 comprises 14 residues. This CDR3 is CASSQGDRRNEQYF. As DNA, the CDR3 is TGCGCCAGCAGCCAGGGGGACCGGAGAAACGAGCAGTACTTC.

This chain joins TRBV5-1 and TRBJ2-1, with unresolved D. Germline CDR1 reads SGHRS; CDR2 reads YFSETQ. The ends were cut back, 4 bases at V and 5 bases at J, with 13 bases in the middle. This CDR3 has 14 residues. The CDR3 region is CASSLLRLDNEQFF. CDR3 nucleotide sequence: TGCGCCAGCAGCCTCTTGCGGCTAGACAATGAGCAGTTCTTC.

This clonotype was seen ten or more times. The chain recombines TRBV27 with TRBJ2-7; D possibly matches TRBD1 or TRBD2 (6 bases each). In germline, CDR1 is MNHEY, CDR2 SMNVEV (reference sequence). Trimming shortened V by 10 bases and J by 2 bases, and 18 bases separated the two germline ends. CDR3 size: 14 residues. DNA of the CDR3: TGTGCCACCGCGGTGAGGGGGGCGACCTACGAGCAGTACTTC. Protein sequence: CATAVRGATYEQYF.

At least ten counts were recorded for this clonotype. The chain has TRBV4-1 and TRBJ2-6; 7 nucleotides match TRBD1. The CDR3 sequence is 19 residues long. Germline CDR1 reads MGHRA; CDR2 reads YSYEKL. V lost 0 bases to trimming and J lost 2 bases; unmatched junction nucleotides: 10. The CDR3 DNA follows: TGCGCCAGCAGCCAAGATGCAGGACAGGTCCAGCCTGGGGCCAACGTCCTGACTTTC. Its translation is CASSQDAGQVQPGANVLTF.

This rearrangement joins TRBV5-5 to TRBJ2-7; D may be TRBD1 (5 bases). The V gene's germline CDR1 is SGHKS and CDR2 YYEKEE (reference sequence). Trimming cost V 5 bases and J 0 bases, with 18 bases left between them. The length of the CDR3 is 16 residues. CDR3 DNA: TGTGCCAGCAGTTCGCCAACAGGCGGTACCTCCTACGAGCAGTACTTC. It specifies CASSSPTGGTSYEQYF.

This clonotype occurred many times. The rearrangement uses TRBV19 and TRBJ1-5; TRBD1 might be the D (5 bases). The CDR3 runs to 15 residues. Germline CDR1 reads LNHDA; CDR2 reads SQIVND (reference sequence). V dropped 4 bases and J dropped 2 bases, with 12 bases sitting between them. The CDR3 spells CASSRRTGGNQPQHF. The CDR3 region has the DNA TGTGCCAGTAGTAGGCGAACAGGAGGCAATCAGCCCCAGCATTTT.

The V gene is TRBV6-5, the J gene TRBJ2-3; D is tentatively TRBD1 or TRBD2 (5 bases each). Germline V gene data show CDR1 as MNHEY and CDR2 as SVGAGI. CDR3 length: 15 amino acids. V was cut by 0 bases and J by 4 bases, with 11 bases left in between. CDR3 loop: CASSYSTGTADTQYF. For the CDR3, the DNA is TGTGCCAGCAGTTACTCAACCGGGACCGCAGATACGCAGTATTTT.

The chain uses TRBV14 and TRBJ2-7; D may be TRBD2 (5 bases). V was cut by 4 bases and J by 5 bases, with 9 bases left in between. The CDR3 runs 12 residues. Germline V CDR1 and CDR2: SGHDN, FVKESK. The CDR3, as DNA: TGTGCCAGCAGCCCATTCGGGAACGAGCAGTACTTC. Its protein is CASSPFGNEQYF. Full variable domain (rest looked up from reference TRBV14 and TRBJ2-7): EAGVTQFPSHSVIEKGQTVTLRCDPISGHDNLYWYRRVMGKEIKFLLHFVKESKQDESGMPNNRFLAERTGGTYSTLKVQPAELEDSGVYFCASSPFGNEQYFGPGTRLTVT.

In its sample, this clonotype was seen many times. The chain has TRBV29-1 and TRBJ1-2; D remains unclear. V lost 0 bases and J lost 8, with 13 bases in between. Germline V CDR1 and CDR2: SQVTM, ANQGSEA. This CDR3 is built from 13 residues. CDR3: CSVEDLRNGGYTF. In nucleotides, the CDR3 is TGCAGCGTTGAAGATTTGCGGAACGGGGGCTACACCTTC.

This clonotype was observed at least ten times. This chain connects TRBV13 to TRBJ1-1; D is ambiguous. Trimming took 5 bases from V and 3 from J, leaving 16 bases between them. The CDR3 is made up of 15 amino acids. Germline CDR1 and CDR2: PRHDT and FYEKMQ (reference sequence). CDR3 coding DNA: TGTGCCAGCAGCGGGTGGAGTGGGTTGTACACTGAAGCTTTCTTT. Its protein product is CASSGWSGLYTEAFF.